These 29 T cell receptor beta chains originate from one sample sequenced in a study of blood T cell repertoires in COVID-19. Data came from immunoSEQ multiplex PCR; TCRdb stores just in-frame clones and leaves some out. The sample lists about 200,000 clones, approximately 85% occurring once. Sequenced: PBMCs or T cells enriched from blood (not recorded which). All receptors derive from a man aged 40-55 years with acute COVID-19.

V and J are TRBV5-6 and TRBJ1-2; 7 bases match TRBD1. The germline V gene has CDR1 SGHDT and CDR2 YYEEEE. Trimming removed 0 bases from V and 2 bases from J; junction bases left unmatched: 4. The CDR3 runs to 15 residues. The CDR3 spells CASSLGQGVNYGYTF. CDR3 nucleotide sequence: TGTGCCAGCAGCTTGGGACAGGGTGTCAACTATGGCTACACCTTC.

This chain joins TRBV12-3 or TRBV12-4 and TRBJ1-2; TRBD1 agrees at 7 bases. CDR3 length equals 13 residues. The J segment lost 8 bases and the V segment lost 6 bases, leaving 9 bases of the junction unmatched. CDR3 loop: CASRLQGMGGYTF. CDR3 nucleotides: TGTGCCAGCAGATTACAGGGGATGGGAGGCTACACCTTC.

Points on this clone: The same CDR3 also results from other DNA sequences found in this sample. The chain has TRBV18 and TRBJ1-1; the match to TRBD1 covers 8 bases. CDR3 size: 14 residues. The V segment lost 3 bases and the J segment 4 bases; nucleotides outside the gene matches: 4. Germline V CDR1 and CDR2: KGHSH, LQKENI. CDR3 residues: CASSPTTGATEAFF. The CDR3 DNA reads TGTGCCAGCTCACCCACGACAGGGGCCACTGAAGCTTTCTTT.

This clone occurred a few times. The chain employs TRBV18 and TRBJ1-1; 7 bases are a match to TRBD1. The J segment lost 5 bases and the V segment lost 1 base, leaving 4 bases of the junction unmatched. CDR1 and CDR2 (germline): KGHSH, LQKENI. This CDR3 contains 14 residues. The CDR3 sequence is CASSPRQGETEAFF. The CDR3 DNA follows: TGTGCCAGCTCACCACGACAGGGTGAGACTGAAGCTTTCTTT.

The DNA for the CDR3 is TGTGCCAGCCAAGCCAAAAACATTCAGTACTTC. This translates into CASQAKNIQYF. This chain joins TRBV27 and TRBJ2-4, with D hard to call. V dropped 8 bases and J dropped 0 bases, with 2 bases sitting between them. Germline CDR1 reads MNHEY; CDR2 reads SMNVEV (reference sequence). CDR3 size: 11 residues.

This sequence joins TRBV19 and TRBJ2-3, with D possibly matching TRBD2 (6 bases). The CDR3 is 13 amino acids. Trimming stripped 4 bases from V and 4 bases from J, with 9 bases between. Germline assignment: CDR1 LNHDA and CDR2 SQIVND (reference sequence). CDR3 sequence reads: CASSTLAPDTQYF. In nucleotides, the CDR3 is TGTGCCAGTAGTACACTAGCCCCAGATACGCAGTATTTT.

The chain couples TRBV19 to TRBJ2-3; D is perhaps TRBD2 (6 bases). V was shortened by 2 bases and J by 4 bases, with 10 bases between the two germline ends. The CDR3 length is 14 residues. CDR1 and CDR2 (germline): LNHDA, SQIVND (reference sequence). The CDR3, as DNA: TGTGCCAGTAGTATAACGGGAGAGGCAGATACGCAGTATTTT. This encodes CASSITGEADTQYF.

This clone was detected once. V and J are TRBV7-8 and TRBJ2-7, with D tentatively TRBD2 (6 bases). This CDR3 contains 16 residues. Trimming left V 0 bases short and J 4 bases short, with 16 bases between. Germline V gene lookup returns CDR1 SGHVS and CDR2 FQNEAQ. For the CDR3, the DNA is TGTGCCAGCAGCTTAGCGGGGTGGGGAGGAGGGTACGAGCAGTACTTC. This encodes CASSLAGWGGGYEQYF.

The chain has TRBV9 and TRBJ2-6, with D tentatively TRBD1 (6 bases). This CDR3 region has 15 residues. Looked up from germline, CDR1 is SGDLS and CDR2 is YYNGEE. Between the trimmed V and J ends, which lost 7 bases and 2 bases, there was a span of 13 bases. CDR3 coding DNA: TGTGCCAGCCAGGGGTTGGGGCCTGGGGCCAACGTCCTGACTTTC. This encodes CASQGLGPGANVLTF. Complete variable domain (other parts from reference TRBV9 and TRBJ2-6): DSGVTQTPKHLITATGQRVTLRCSPRSGDLSVYWYQQSLDQGLQFLIQYYNGEERAKGNILERFSAQQFPDLHSELNLSSLELGDSALYFCASQGLGPGANVLTFGAGSRLTVL.

This clone was seen only once. This CDR3 reads CASNQGNTRQPQHF. Here the CDR3 DNA reads TGTGCCAGTAACCAGGGAAATACGCGTCAGCCCCAGCATTTT. The J gene is TRBJ1-5, the V gene TRBV19; D may be TRBD1 (5 bases). There are 14 residues in the CDR3. The germline V gene has CDR1 LNHDA and CDR2 SQIVND (reference sequence). Trimming left V 7 bases short and J 6 bases short, with 16 bases between.

As DNA, the CDR3 is TGTGCCAGCAGCGCAGGGGACCATGGCTACACCTTC. It specifies CASSAGDHGYTF. The chain is built from TRBV2 and TRBJ1-2; D perhaps matches TRBD1 (6 bases). The V end was cut by 6 bases, the J end by 6 bases, with 11 bases between. CDR1 and CDR2 from the germline V gene are SNHLY and FYNNEI. The CDR3 length is 12 residues.

This chain connects TRBV9 to TRBJ2-3; TRBD2 is a possible D gene (6 bases). The CDR3 runs 15 residues. From germline, CDR1 is SGDLS and CDR2 YYNGEE. V was cut by 3 bases and J by 4 bases, with 15 bases left in between. CDR3 DNA: TGTGCCAGCAGCGGGGGACTGCTGAGCGCAGATACGCAGTATTTT. It encodes CASSGGLLSADTQYF.

The V gene is TRBV7-3, the J gene TRBJ2-2; 7 nucleotides agree with TRBD1. CDR3 length: 15 residues. Trimming took 2 bases from V and 4 from J; bases not matched to a gene: 4. Germline CDR1 is SGHTA and CDR2 is FQGTGA. The CDR3: CASSLQQGSTGELFF. CDR3 DNA sequence: TGTGCCAGCAGCTTACAACAGGGGAGCACCGGGGAGCTGTTTTTT.

The gene calls are TRBV7-9 and TRBJ2-7; 8 bases map to TRBD1. The CDR3 totals 14 residues. V trimming: 1 base; J trimming: 5 bases; junction bases outside the gene matches: 4. CDR1 SEHNR and CDR2 FQNEAQ come from the germline V gene (reference sequence). The CDR3 DNA sequence: TGTGCCAGCAGCTTAGGACAGGGGAGGAACGAGCAGTACTTC. It codes for CASSLGQGRNEQYF.

The genes are TRBV14 and TRBJ2-7, with D perhaps matching TRBD1 (5 bases). CDR1 and CDR2 (germline): SGHDN, FVKESK. CDR3 length: 17 amino acids. Trimming took 0 bases from V and 5 from J, leaving 20 bases between them. The CDR3 is CASSQEWADTFPHEQYF. The CDR3 nucleotides are TGTGCCAGCAGCCAAGAATGGGCGGACACCTTTCCCCACGAGCAGTACTTC.

The genes are TRBV11-2 and TRBJ2-3, with 7 bases matching TRBD2. In germline, CDR1 is SGHAT, CDR2 FQNNGV. V lost 5 bases to trimming and J lost 4 bases; unmatched junction nucleotides: 15. This CDR3 is 17 amino acids long. CDR3 region: CASSHDYSLAAADTQYF. CDR3 bases: TGTGCCAGCAGCCACGATTACTCCCTAGCGGCGGCAGATACGCAGTATTTT.

The chain is built from TRBV19 and TRBJ2-3; D remains unclear. This CDR3 is 15 amino acids long. The V end was cut by 7 bases, the J end by 5 bases, with 19 bases between. Germline-derived CDR1 and CDR2 are LNHDA and SQIVND (reference sequence). CDR3 amino acids: CASTGRSASRDTQYF. CDR3 coding DNA: TGTGCCAGTACCGGAAGGTCGGCTAGTCGAGATACGCAGTATTTT. The variable domain in full, completed from reference TRBV19 and TRBJ2-3, reads DGGITQSPKYLFRKEGQNVTLSCEQNLNHDAMYWYRQDPGQGLRLIYYSQIVNDFQKGDIAEGYSVSREKKESFPLTVTSAQKNPTAFYLCASTGRSASRDTQYFGPGTRLTVL.

The J gene is TRBJ2-2, the V gene TRBV4-3; perhaps TRBD1 as D (6 bases). The CDR3 is 16 residues long. CDR1 and CDR2 from the germline V gene are LGHNA and YSLEER. The V gene lost 1 base and the J gene lost 0 bases, with 9 bases spanning the gap. CDR3 in DNA: TGCGCCAGCAGCCAAGTAGCAGGGGCGAACACCGGGGAGCTGTTTTTT. It specifies CASSQVAGANTGELFF.

The V gene is TRBV18, the J gene TRBJ2-3; 10 bases are a match to TRBD1. The CDR3 runs to 15 residues. With V trimmed by 5 bases and J by 6 bases, 8 bases remained unmatched. The V gene's germline CDR1 is KGHSH and CDR2 LQKENI. This CDR3 reads CASSTTGGILDTQYF. DNA of the CDR3: TGTGCCAGCTCAACGACAGGGGGCATATTGGATACGCAGTATTTT.

This clone was seen once. The chain carries TRBV2 and TRBJ2-5; D is uncertain. This CDR3 contains 13 residues. V dropped 5 bases and J dropped 3 bases, with 10 bases sitting between them. Per the germline V gene, CDR1 is SNHLY and CDR2 is FYNNEI. CDR3: CASSKWQEETQYF. CDR3 DNA: TGTGCCAGCAGTAAGTGGCAGGAAGAGACCCAGTACTTC.

The chain employs TRBV27 and TRBJ2-5, with no clear D. V lost 4 bases and J 5 bases, leaving 5 bases between the germline ends. Germline CDR1 and CDR2: MNHEY and SMNVEV (reference sequence). This CDR3 has 11 residues. The CDR3, as DNA: TGTGCCAGCAGTTCCCGGGAGACCCAGTACTTC. Amino acids: CASSSRETQYF.

This clone was counted a few times. The rearrangement uses TRBV28 and TRBJ1-1; TRBD1 is a possible D gene (6 bases). The CDR3 runs 12 residues. Germline V gene sequence: CDR1 MDHEN, CDR2 SYDVKM. Trimming pared 10 bases from V and 0 bases from J, leaving 9 bases between. CDR3 residues: CATDRLNTEAFF. The DNA for the CDR3 is TGTGCCACCGACAGGTTGAACACTGAAGCTTTCTTT.

This chain links TRBV19 with TRBJ2-5; possibly TRBD1 for D (5 bases). Between the trimmed V and J ends, which lost 6 bases and 1 base, there was a span of 12 bases. Germline V gene sequence: CDR1 LNHDA, CDR2 SQIVND (reference sequence). CDR3 length equals 14 residues. CDR3 in amino acids: CASRDSYFQETQYF. Written as DNA, the CDR3 is TGTGCCAGTAGAGACAGCTACTTCCAAGAGACCCAGTACTTC.

This chain uses TRBV2 with TRBJ1-5, with TRBD1 matching 9 bases. V gave up 4 bases and J gave up 3 bases; unmatched junction bases: 4. The CDR3 is 15 residues long. The germline CDR1 and CDR2 sequences are SNHLY and FYNNEI. CDR3: CASSADRGFNQPQHF. The CDR3 DNA follows: TGTGCCAGCAGTGCGGACAGGGGCTTCAATCAGCCCCAGCATTTT.

The rearrangement uses TRBV7-3 and TRBJ1-1; 8 bases agree with TRBD1. Trimming removed 4 bases from V and 4 bases from J; junction bases left unmatched: 2. The CDR3 runs 13 residues. Germline-derived CDR1 and CDR2 are SGHTA and FQGTGA. The CDR3 spells CASSYQGATEAFF. The CDR3 coding sequence is TGTGCCAGCAGCTACCAGGGGGCCACTGAAGCTTTCTTT.

V gene TRBV9 combines with J gene TRBJ2-7; TRBD1 aligns across 9 bases. After removal of 4 bases from V and 7 bases from J, the junction contained 12 bases not matched to a gene. Germline CDR1 SGDLS, CDR2 YYNGEE. CDR3 length: 15 residues. Written as DNA, the CDR3 is TGTGCCAGCAGCACCTATCCGGGACAGGGCCTGGAGCAGTACTTC. Its translation: CASSTYPGQGLEQYF.

The chain uses TRBV6-2 or TRBV6-3 and TRBJ1-5, with D hard to call. Trimming removed 0 bases at V and 3 bases at J, with 3 bases between. Per germline, CDR1 MNHEY and CDR2 SVGEGT. The CDR3 length is 13 residues. CDR3 DNA sequence: TGTGCCAGCAGTTACTCCTTCAATCAGCCCCAGCATTTT. Amino acids: CASSYSFNQPQHF.

This clone was seen a few times. This rearrangement joins TRBV4-2 to TRBJ1-4; D uncertain. The V end was cut by 4 bases, the J end by 5 bases, with 11 bases between. Germline CDR1 and CDR2: LGHNA and YNFKEQ. CDR3 length equals 14 residues. As DNA, the CDR3 is TGTGCCAGCAGCCCCCCGGCGGTAAATGAAAAACTGTTTTTT. The encoded protein is CASSPPAVNEKLFF.

The gene calls are TRBV9 and TRBJ2-7; 7 bases are shared with TRBD2. Germline V gene lookup returns CDR1 SGDLS and CDR2 YYNGEE. CDR3 length equals 15 residues. Trimming removed 4 bases from V and 0 bases from J; junction bases left unmatched: 7. Here the CDR3 reads CASSLASGLSYEQYF. DNA for the CDR3: TGTGCCAGCAGCCTCGCTAGCGGCCTCTCCTACGAGCAGTACTTC.